The entry that follows covers one T cell receptor beta chain sequence. This sample stems from a study of shared clonotypes between healthy human individuals. In replicate PCRs of sorted subsets, about 190 ng DNA, about 29,000 T cell genomes, was used. Using immunoSEQ multiplex PCR, the repertoire was profiled, and TCRdb retains in-frame clones only, with some absent. The sample contains 550,000 to 800,000 clones, approximately 79% of which appear only once. The V end lost 2 bases, the J end lost 1 base, and 9 bases lay between the germline ends. Germline values: CDR1 GTSNPN, CDR2 SVGIG (reference sequence). The length of the CDR3 is 14 residues.

The V call is TRBV30, the J call TRBJ1-5; the D is unclear. Sequencing was done on a sample of memory CD4+ T cells sorted from blood. Subset defined: CD45RA-negative fraction. The TCR comes from a woman aged 25 to 39 in good health. The chain's CDR3 is CAWSPKASNQPQHF. The CDR3 coding sequence is TGTGCCTGGAGTCCTAAGGCAAGCAATCAGCCCCAGCATTTT.